This TCR beta chain derives from a study of memory CD4+ T cells and cytomegalovirus serostatus. Study conclusions and caveats: CD4+ memory repertoires contained about two fifths of the roughly 160 reported CMV TCRbeta sequences.

Profiled with immunoSEQ multiplex PCR; TCRdb holds only in-frame clones, not every one. The sample includes about 58,000 clones, approximately 81% of them seen just once. A word on this clone: Its antigen is not known.

The sort gate was single viable CD3+CD4+CD8-CD45RO+ cells for memory CD4+ T cells. With V trimmed by 5 bases and J by 9 bases, 6 bases remained unmatched. CDR3 size: 14 residues. Germline V gives CDR1 SGHTA, CDR2 FQGTGA. This receptor was identified in an adult in good health and CMV-seronegative. Some clones in this sample may be carry-over from other donors' samples. The genes are TRBV7-3 and TRBJ2-1; 11 nucleotides line up with TRBD2. Sequenced material: memory CD4+ T cells from blood. In DNA, the CDR3 is TGTGCCAGCAGCACCGGGACTAGCGGCAGTGAGCAGTTCTTC. It yields the protein CASSTGTSGSEQFF.